A single TCR beta chain is shown here with its context. This clonotype was counted many times. The antigen this receptor binds is unknown. It has no much larger one-base neighbor in the sample; base qualities were not kept. V and J are truncated by 0 bases and 3 bases respectively, leaving an intervening sequence of 5 bases. For CDR1 and CDR2, the germline V gene lists MNHEY and SVGEGT. There are 14 amino acids in the CDR3, from cysteine to phenylalanine inclusive. CDR3 DNA is the only sequence kept; it has 42 bases, read in frame from the first base. Starting from 400 to 450 ng RNA, TCR libraries were constructed with the Immunoverse kit using molecular barcoded adaptors that cover the alpha/delta and beta/gamma chains. TCR library preparation was performed with the same RNA that was used for transcriptome sequencing. Sequencing of TCR libraries was carried out on an Illumina HiSeq 4000 with 2 x 150 cycles. The paper's processing steps were these. With MiXCR, TCR reads were aligned to human V, D, J and C references and assembled into CDR3 clonotypes, with quality filtering and error correction included. The tcR package in R was used for analysis of clonotype counts and gene usage diversity. Raw mapping reads were checked after the RNA-seq reads had been mapped by STAR aligner version 2.5.3a onto the human GRCh37 genome. To test how sequencing depth affected the clonotypes detected, IR-seq fastq files were randomly downsampled with Seqtk 1.3. The public reads were run again by TCRdb, first through fastp at Q25 and then through MiXCR, and only productive beta chains were kept. Each CDR3 protein appears once, grouped with its most common genes and DNA. These V and J calls originate from TCRdb's pipeline instead of the authors' own analysis. The table for this sample lists tens of thousands of distinct CDR3 sequences; about an eighth of them were counted only once. Around 47% of the sample belongs to the ten largest clones.

The entry originates in a study of read filtering for tumor transcriptome and immune sequencing (dated by TCRdb to about 2020). Regarding the study in general: Of the patients in the cohort, some 17 were male and approximately 15 were female, and their mean age was about 70 years, with a range of about 40 to 85. Using the same bone marrow samples, the study ran both targeted immune repertoire sequencing and bulk whole-transcriptome sequencing and then compared the TCR repertoires from each method. Under revised international staging, roughly 8 patients fell into R-ISS I, 15 or so into R-ISS II and about seven into R-ISS III. As a main aim, a read-filtering strategy for immune repertoire data was addressed, with the specific question being whether clonotypes supported by a single read should be removed. TCR-region mapped reads per sample ranged from about 3.5 to 11 million with IR-seq versus only roughly 85 to 1273 with RNA-seq. After DNase treatment, whole-transcriptome libraries were prepared using the TruSeq RNA Access Library Prep Kit.

Bone marrow was sampled from every patient at the time of active disease. Isolation of bone marrow mononuclear cells was performed by Ficoll-Hypaque density gradient centrifugation. CD138-negative cells were obtained by negative selection after labeling with CD138 magnetic microbeads on a MACS separator, removing myeloma plasma cells. Purity of the isolated cells was checked by flow cytometry on an Attune NxT using CD138 antibodies. TRIzol reagent was used to extract total RNA, and a NanoDrop spectrophotometer was used to quantify the extracted RNA. Paired RNA-seq and IR-seq were performed on each patient's CD138-negative bone marrow sample. Overall study outcomes, separate from this receptor: Rather than purified T cells, the sorted CD138-negative fraction was a mixed bone marrow immune population. The correlation between IR-seq and RNA-seq shared clonotype proportions rose when single-read clonotypes were removed. IR-seq captured clonotypes at much higher depth and more reliably than RNA-seq, and smaller IR-seq throughput sufficed to identify most shared clonotypes. Single-read clonotypes made up about 81.9% of clonotypes but 3% to 3.5% of total reads in IR-seq, and over 65% of clonotypes and approximately 42% of reads in RNA-seq.

Sequencing used a population of CD138-negative cells sorted from bone marrow. This specimen's cell subset or site label, interpreted: bone marrow mononuclear cells depleted of CD138+ plasma/myeloma cells by negative magnetic selection. The V gene is TRBV6-2 or TRBV6-3 and the J gene is TRBJ2-2, with no D gene named confidently. The TCR comes from a donor at least 40 years old with multiple myeloma. The DNA sequence is as follows: TGTGCCAGCAGTTACTCGTGGGACACCGGGGAGCTGTTTTTT. Its translation is CASSYSWDTGELFF.